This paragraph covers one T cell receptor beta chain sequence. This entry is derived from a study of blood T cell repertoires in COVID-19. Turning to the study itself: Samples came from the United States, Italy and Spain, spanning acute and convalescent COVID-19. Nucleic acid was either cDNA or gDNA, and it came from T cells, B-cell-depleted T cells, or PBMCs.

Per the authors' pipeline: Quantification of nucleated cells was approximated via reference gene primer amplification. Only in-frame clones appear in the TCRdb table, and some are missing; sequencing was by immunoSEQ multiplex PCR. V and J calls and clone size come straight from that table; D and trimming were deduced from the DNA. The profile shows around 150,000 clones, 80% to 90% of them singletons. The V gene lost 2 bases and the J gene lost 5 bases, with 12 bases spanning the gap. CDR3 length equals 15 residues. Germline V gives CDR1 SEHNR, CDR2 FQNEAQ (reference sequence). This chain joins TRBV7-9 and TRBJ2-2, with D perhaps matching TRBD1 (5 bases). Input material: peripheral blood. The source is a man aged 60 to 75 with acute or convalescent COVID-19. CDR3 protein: CASSLLEGVTGELFF. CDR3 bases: TGTGCCAGCAGCTTACTCGAAGGGGTTACCGGGGAGCTGTTTTTT.